The clone carrying this TCR beta chain has a single count. The data are from a study of PD-1 blockade in mismatch repair-deficient tumors. At the level of the study: All were previously treated, progressing patients with eleven to twelve mismatch repair-deficient cancer types.

TCRdb keeps only in-frame clones here, not all; method: immunoSEQ multiplex PCR. The sample lists more than 40,000 clones; 78% were seen once. Between the trimmed V and J ends, which lost 4 bases and 1 base, there was a span of 15 bases. Germline V gene lookup returns CDR1 SGHAT and CDR2 FQNNGV. The CDR3 has 16 residues. This specimen consisted of peripheral blood, obtained 4 weeks after starting pembrolizumab. This rearrangement joins TRBV11-2 to TRBJ2-3; weak D call: TRBD2 (6 bases). The TCR was taken from an adult with mismatch repair-deficient cancer. The CDR3 reads CASSSLTSLGTDTQYF. CDR3 nucleotides: TGTGCCAGCAGCTCCCTGACTAGTCTAGGCACAGATACGCAGTATTTT.